The T cell receptor (beta chain) under discussion was sequenced for a study of cytomegalovirus exposure and HLA in healthy donors. This clone came up a few times. Its specificity is unknown. With 60 Vbeta and 13 Jbeta primers, the PCR was carried out. Using immunoSEQ multiplex PCR, the repertoire was profiled, and TCRdb retains in-frame clones only, with some absent. The data show roughly 180,000 clones, with about 81% seen just once and around 1.9% held by the top ten. Study-wide points: V- and J-gene trimming of TCR beta was linked (in a later analysis) to a missense DCLRE1C variant. When the data were analyzed later, several of the most significant clusters appeared to be linked to common viral pathogens.

The source of this sequence is a woman under 30 in good health and CMV-seropositive. The sample was PBMCs.

The CDR3 is CASSPTVSNYGYTF. CDR3 bases: TGTGCCAGCTCACCAACGGTATCTAACTATGGCTACACCTTC. The J gene is TRBJ1-2, the V gene TRBV18; D is unclear. This CDR3 region has 14 residues. Germline-derived CDR1 and CDR2 are KGHSH and LQKENI. Trimming cost V 2 bases and J 0 bases, with 7 bases left between them.